Listed here are 16 T cell receptor beta chains from one sample, sequenced in a study of neurological immune-mediated disorders. MiXCR was run by TCRdb on the 5' RACE reads, yielding one entry per CDR3 protein. The repertoire holds about 82,000 distinct CDR3 sequences, with just over 2.5% as singletons. Source material: PBMCs. The receptor source for this set is a woman in her twenties or thirties with multiple sclerosis.

This clonotype was counted ten times or more. This chain connects TRBV20-1 to TRBJ1-2; maybe TRBD1 (6 bases). This CDR3 is 13 amino acids long. Trimming removed 8 bases from V and 2 bases from J, with 15 bases in between. CDR1 and CDR2 from the germline V gene are DFQATT and SNEGSKA (reference sequence). Here the CDR3 reads CSPTTGPNYGYTF. Written as DNA, the CDR3 is TGCAGTCCCACGACAGGCCCAAACTATGGCTACACCTTC.

Many counts were recorded for this clonotype. The chain joins TRBV10-2 to TRBJ2-3; 9 bases line up with TRBD1. This CDR3 has 15 residues. CDR1 and CDR2 from the germline V gene are WSHSY and SAAADI. Trimming at V came to 8 bases and at J to 0 bases, leaving 6 bases not matched to a gene. The CDR3 DNA reads TGCGCCAGCTCCGGGACAGGGATCAGCACAGATACGCAGTATTTT. Translation: CASSGTGISTDTQYF.

This clonotype occurred many times. The chain combines TRBV4-3 with TRBJ1-4, with 7 positions matching TRBD1. The trim removed 1 base at V and 11 bases at J, leaving 10 bases unmatched. This CDR3 spans 15 amino acids. The germline V gene encodes CDR1 LGHNA and CDR2 YSLEER. CDR3 DNA: TGCGCCAGCAGCCAAGGACAGGGTGGTTTGGTGAAACTGTTTTTT. Residues: CASSQGQGGLVKLFF.

Many counts were recorded for this clonotype. The rearrangement uses TRBV18 and TRBJ2-1; D possibly matches TRBD1 or TRBD2 (5 bases each). Trimming stripped 0 bases from V and 13 bases from J, with 19 bases between. The germline V gene encodes CDR1 KGHSH and CDR2 LQKENI. The CDR3 runs 15 residues. The CDR3 here is CASSPPGESPPRQFF. CDR3 nucleotide sequence: TGTGCCAGCTCACCACCGGGGGAGTCCCCCCCAAGACAGTTCTTC.

The table lists this clonotype with many counts. CDR3 in amino acids: CASSYSMSTSGRGYNEQFF. In DNA form, the CDR3 reads TGTGCCAGCAGTTACTCGATGTCCACTAGCGGGAGGGGGTACAATGAGCAGTTCTTC. The chain recombines TRBV6-2 or TRBV6-3 with TRBJ2-1; TRBD2 aligns across 13 bases. Trimming at V came to 0 bases and at J to 4 bases, leaving 9 bases not matched to a gene. This CDR3 comprises 19 residues. The germline V gene has CDR1 MNHEY and CDR2 SVGEGT.

In its sample, this clonotype was seen many times. The rearrangement uses TRBV9 and TRBJ2-7, with no clear D. CDR1 is SGDLS, CDR2 YYNGEE, per germline. V was cut by 4 bases and J by 1 base, with 12 bases left in between. CDR3 length: 14 residues. The CDR3 DNA sequence: TGTGCCAGCAGCCCCCGTTTGGTGTCCTACGAGCAGTACTTC. This sequence encodes CASSPRLVSYEQYF.

This clonotype was found many times. The genes are TRBV7-9 and TRBJ2-7, with D perhaps TRBD2 (5 bases). CDR1 is SEHNR, CDR2 FQNEAQ, per germline (reference sequence). V was clipped by 2 bases and J by 6 bases, with 14 bases between them. The CDR3 loop spans 14 amino acids. The CDR3 DNA sequence: TGTGCCAGCAGCTTACTGGGAGCTTCTATCGAGCAGTACTTC. Translation: CASSLLGASIEQYF.

This clonotype was recorded many times. The V gene is TRBV12-3 or TRBV12-4, the J gene TRBJ1-1, with D hard to call. The CDR3 totals 13 residues. V dropped 6 bases and J dropped 4 bases, with 12 bases sitting between them. CDR3 residues: CASRPVRFTEAFF. Here the CDR3 DNA reads TGTGCCAGCAGGCCGGTAAGATTCACTGAAGCTTTCTTT.

This clonotype was picked up many times. This chain uses TRBV7-2 with TRBJ2-7; TRBD2 aligns across 7 bases. The trim removed 3 bases at V and 6 bases at J, leaving 5 bases unmatched. CDR1 is SGHTA, CDR2 FQGNSA, per germline. This CDR3 has 13 amino acids. CDR3 DNA sequence: TGTGCCAGCAGCTTTGCGGGAGAGGTCGAGCAGTACTTC. Residues: CASSFAGEVEQYF.

The chain carries TRBV30 and TRBJ2-7; 12 positions match TRBD1. The germline gives CDR1 GTSNPN, CDR2 SVGIG (reference sequence). The CDR3 consists of 14 residues. The junction had 9 bases not matched to a gene; V was cut back by 6 bases and J by 6 bases. DNA for the CDR3: TGTGCCTGCACTACAGGGACAGGGGGCCTCGAGCAGTACTTC. This translates into CACTTGTGGLEQYF. The whole variable domain, remainder taken from reference TRBV30 and TRBJ2-7, is SQTIHQWPATLVQPVGSPLSLECTVEGTSNPNLYWYRQAAGRGLQLLFYSVGIGQISSEVPQNLSASRPQDRQFILSSKKLLLSDSGFYLCACTTGTGGLEQYFGPGTRLTVT.

This clonotype was found many times. The chain has TRBV24-1 and TRBJ1-5; D is ambiguous. CDR3 length equals 17 residues. The V gene's germline CDR1 is KGHDR and CDR2 SFDVKD. V was shortened by 5 bases and J by 3 bases, with 19 bases between the two germline ends. Here the CDR3 DNA reads TGTGCCACCAGTGCCTCGGAGGGAGACACGAACAATCAGCCCCAGCATTTT. Protein product: CATSASEGDTNNQPQHF.

This clonotype has a count of ten or more. The chain is built from TRBV3-1 and TRBJ1-3; the D gene is possibly TRBD1 (5 bases). The germline V gene has CDR1 LGHDT and CDR2 YNNKEL (reference sequence). V was clipped by 3 bases and J by 0 bases, with 9 bases between them. The CDR3 totals 15 residues. The CDR3 coding sequence is TGTGCCAGCAGCCACCTCGGGACCTCTGGAAACACCATATATTTT. It yields the protein CASSHLGTSGNTIYF.

This clonotype was found many times. This chain connects TRBV25-1 to TRBJ2-5; D is unclear. V was shortened by 8 bases and J by 4 bases, with 8 bases between the two germline ends. Germline V gene lookup returns CDR1 MGHDK and CDR2 SYGVNS. The CDR3 runs 11 residues. CDR3 in DNA: TGTGCCAGCGGCCGTGGAGAGACCCAGTACTTC. Protein product: CASGRGETQYF.

This clonotype showed up many times. The rearrangement links TRBV7-8 to TRBJ2-2; D assignment may be TRBD1 or TRBD2 (5 bases each). Germline-derived CDR1 and CDR2 are SGHVS and FQNEAQ. The CDR3 is made up of 16 amino acids. Between the trimmed V and J ends, which lost 5 bases and 0 bases, there was a span of 13 bases. In DNA form, the CDR3 reads TGTGCCAGCAGCACCCAGATGGGGGCGAACACCGGGGAGCTGTTTTTT. As protein: CASSTQMGANTGELFF.

Notes on this clonotype: This could be a read error, since a much larger clone is one nucleotide away. This chain links TRBV15 with TRBJ2-7, with 9 bases that match TRBD1. The germline V gene has CDR1 LNHNV and CDR2 YYDKDF (reference sequence). V trimming: 10 bases; J trimming: 4 bases; junction bases outside the gene matches: 8. The CDR3 contains 13 residues. CDR3 sequence reads: CANTRTGEYEQYF. In DNA form, the CDR3 reads TGTGCCAACACAAGGACAGGGGAATACGAGCAGTACTTC.

This clonotype was counted only a few times. A much larger clonotype is one base distant, so this may be a read error. In this CDR3 the conserved last residue, phenylalanine or tryptophan, is missing, so a read error is likely. This chain uses TRBV12-3 or TRBV12-4 with TRBJ2-3; D call uncertain. This CDR3 spans 11 amino acids. V gave up 3 bases and J gave up 12 bases, with 10 bases separating them. The DNA for the CDR3 is TGTGCCAGCAGTTTCCTCTTTACCCAGTATATT. Residues: CASSFLFTQYI.